The next 29 T cell receptor beta chains were all read from a single sample in a study of T cell responses to AZD1222 COVID-19 vaccine. Some clones are missing from TCRdb's copy, which holds only in-frame ones; the method was immunoSEQ multiplex PCR. The table shows over 150,000 clones, with 88% occurring only once. The input for sequencing was peripheral blood, taken 28 days after the second AZD1222 dose. These receptors originate from an adult who received the AZD1222 COVID-19 vaccine.

This clone occurred a few times. J is TRBJ2-2 and V is TRBV5-1; perhaps D is TRBD1 or TRBD2 (6 bases each). Trimming removed 4 bases at V and 3 bases at J, with 16 bases between. The length of the CDR3 is 16 residues. The germline V gene has CDR1 SGHRS and CDR2 YFSETQ. This chain's CDR3 is CASSDSRGLDTGELFF. The CDR3 DNA reads as TGCGCCAGCAGCGACTCTCGGGGGCTTGACACCGGGGAGCTGTTTTTT.

The DNA of the CDR3 is TGTGCCAGCAGCGAGAGCGGCGGGGCTCAAGAAAAACTGTTTTTT. Translation gives CASSESGGAQEKLFF. The genes are TRBV6-4 and TRBJ1-4, with a weak D call TRBD1 (5 bases). Trimming removed 6 bases at V and 8 bases at J, with 19 bases between. CDR3 length equals 15 residues. Germline V gene sequence: CDR1 MRHNA, CDR2 SNTAGT.

This rearrangement joins TRBV30 to TRBJ2-1, with D possibly matching TRBD2 (6 bases). V shed 4 bases and J shed 4 bases, with 11 bases lying between them. The CDR3 has 13 residues. Germline lookup yields CDR1 GTSNPN and CDR2 SVGIG (reference sequence). The CDR3 here is CAWTLGGYNEQFF. In nucleotides, the CDR3 is TGTGCCTGGACCTTGGGGGGATACAATGAGCAGTTCTTC.

J is TRBJ2-2 and V is TRBV5-1; no clear D. The V gene lost 4 bases and the J gene lost 7 bases, with 14 bases spanning the gap. This CDR3 is 14 amino acids long. Germline loops: CDR1 SGHRS, CDR2 YFSETQ. The chain's CDR3 is CASSEAYKGGELFF. CDR3 nucleotides: TGCGCCAGCAGCGAGGCTTATAAGGGCGGGGAGCTGTTTTTT.

V is TRBV5-6 and J is TRBJ1-6; D gene ambiguous. Trimming removed 1 base at V and 10 bases at J, with 6 bases between. The CDR3 has 12 amino acids. The germline CDR1 and CDR2 sequences are SGHDT and YYEEEE. DNA of the CDR3: TGTGCCAGCAGCTTGAGACCCTCACCCCTCCACTTT. Protein: CASSLRPSPLHF. Variable domain in full (rest from reference TRBV5-6 and TRBJ1-6): DAGVTQSPTHLIKTRGQQVTLRCSPKSGHDTVSWYQQALGQGPQFIFQYYEEEERQRGNFPDRFSGHQFPNYSSELNVNALLLGDSALYLCASSLRPSPLHFGNGTRLTVT.

In this sample, this clone turned up a few times. The chain couples TRBV3-1 (or the pseudogene TRBV3-2) to TRBJ2-7, with TRBD1 matching 8 bases. The V gene end was trimmed by 2 bases and the J gene end by 11 bases; junction bases not matched to a gene: 14. This CDR3 has 15 residues. The germline CDR1 and CDR2 sequences are LGHDT and YNNKEL (reference sequence). CDR3 sequence: CASSQRAGQGFPKYF. CDR3 bases: TGTGCCAGCAGCCAACGAGCAGGACAGGGATTTCCCAAGTACTTC.

This chain uses TRBV13 with TRBJ2-5; D possibly corresponds to TRBD1 (6 bases). The CDR3 runs 14 residues. Germline values: CDR1 PRHDT, CDR2 FYEKMQ (reference sequence). The V gene lost 5 bases and the J gene lost 5 bases, with 15 bases spanning the gap. CDR3 in DNA: TGTGCCAGCAGCCAAGGGGGTGGTTGGGAGACCCAGTACTTC. Its protein product is CASSQGGGWETQYF.

This chain connects TRBV28 to TRBJ2-5; D remains ambiguous. Germline CDR1 MDHEN, CDR2 SYDVKM. There are 13 residues in the CDR3. Trimming removed 3 bases at V and 2 bases at J, with 7 bases between. As DNA, the CDR3 is TGTGCCAGCAGTTTGCCCGTTCAAGAGACCCAGTACTTC. Protein sequence: CASSLPVQETQYF.

The chain joins TRBV6-5 to TRBJ1-2; D remains unclear. In germline, CDR1 is MNHEY, CDR2 SVGAGI. The CDR3 is 14 amino acids. Between the trimmed V and J ends, which lost 2 bases and 0 bases, there was a span of 7 bases. The CDR3 spells CASSYGFTNYGYTF. For the CDR3, the DNA is TGTGCCAGCAGTTACGGGTTCACTAACTATGGCTACACCTTC.

The chain has TRBV2 and TRBJ2-2; D unclear. CDR1 and CDR2 (germline): SNHLY, FYNNEI. The V end lost 3 bases, the J end lost 7 bases, and 9 bases lay between the germline ends. The CDR3 contains 13 residues. The CDR3 here is CASSDWGNGELFF. CDR3 DNA sequence: TGTGCCAGCAGTGATTGGGGAAACGGGGAGCTGTTTTTT. The whole variable domain, filled in from reference TRBV2 and TRBJ2-2, reads EPEVTQTPSHQVTQMGQEVILRCVPISNHLYFYWYRQILGQKVEFLVSFYNNEISEKSEIFDDQFSVERPDGSNFTLKIRSTKLEDSAMYFCASSDWGNGELFFGEGSRLTVL.

The chain employs TRBV6-5 and TRBJ1-1; 11 bases align to TRBD1. CDR1 is MNHEY and CDR2 is SVGAGI in the germline V gene. V lost 6 bases to trimming and J lost 3 bases; unmatched junction nucleotides: 3. CDR3 length: 14 amino acids. For the CDR3, the DNA is TGTGCCAGCAGAGTGGGACAGGGGGACACTGAAGCTTTCTTT. It encodes CASRVGQGDTEAFF.

The CDR3 here is CASSLGLLGTGELFF. Here the CDR3 DNA reads TGTGCCAGCAGCTTGGGGTTATTAGGGACCGGGGAGCTGTTTTTT. The V and J genes are TRBV5-5 and TRBJ2-2; no clear D. Trimming removed 0 bases at V and 5 bases at J, with 11 bases between. Germline V gene sequence: CDR1 SGHKS, CDR2 YYEKEE (reference sequence). This CDR3 spans 15 amino acids.

This clone was recorded once. The rearrangement links TRBV28 to TRBJ1-3; a possible D gene is TRBD1 (5 bases). With 3 bases removed from V and 4 bases from J, the gap between germline ends came to 13 bases. Germline V gene lookup returns CDR1 MDHEN and CDR2 SYDVKM. This CDR3 has 15 residues. The CDR3 spells CASSFGGSGGNTIYF. The CDR3 nucleotides read TGTGCCAGCAGTTTTGGGGGGTCAGGGGGAAACACCATATATTTT.

The chain joins TRBV5-4 to TRBJ1-1; D is unresolved. The CDR3 runs to 15 residues. Germline values: CDR1 SGHNT, CDR2 YYREEE (reference sequence). Between the trimmed V and J ends, which lost 2 bases and 0 bases, there was a span of 11 bases. The CDR3 loop reads CASSLKGFVNTEAFF. The CDR3 region has the DNA TGTGCCAGCAGCTTAAAGGGTTTTGTGAACACTGAAGCTTTCTTT.

J is TRBJ2-5 and V is TRBV7-9, with unresolved D. This CDR3 is built from 15 residues. Trimming pared 2 bases from V and 5 bases from J, leaving 15 bases between. Per the germline V gene, CDR1 is SEHNR and CDR2 is FQNEAQ (reference sequence). The CDR3 bases are TGTGCCAGCAGCTTAACCCCAGACCCCGGGGAGACCCAGTACTTC. This encodes CASSLTPDPGETQYF. The variable domain in full, completed from reference TRBV7-9 and TRBJ2-5, reads DTGVSQNPRHKITKRGQNVTFRCDPISEHNRLYWYRQTLGQGPEFLTYFQNEAQLEKSRLLSDRFSAERPKGSFSTLEIQRTEQGDSAMYLCASSLTPDPGETQYFGPGTRLLVL.

The V gene is TRBV27, the J gene TRBJ2-3, with 10 bases lining up with TRBD1. This CDR3 is built from 15 residues. Germline V gene data show CDR1 as MNHEY and CDR2 as SMNVEV (reference sequence). V gave up 6 bases and J gave up 5 bases; unmatched junction bases: 8. In nucleotides, the CDR3 is TGTGCCAGCAGGGAGGGACAGGGGATTCAAGATACGCAGTATTTT. This gives the protein CASREGQGIQDTQYF.

The sample holds a few counts of this clone. The chain recombines TRBV11-1 with TRBJ2-2; D is ambiguous. The CDR3 is 14 amino acids. CDR1 is SGHAT, CDR2 FQDESV, per germline (reference sequence). Trimming stripped 4 bases from V and 1 base from J, with 7 bases between. The CDR3 reads CASSSPENTGELFF. The CDR3 DNA follows: TGTGCCAGCAGCTCCCCAGAGAACACCGGGGAGCTGTTTTTT.

This sequence joins TRBV6-2 or TRBV6-3 and TRBJ2-5; 12 bases line up with TRBD2. The V gene's germline CDR1 is MNHEY and CDR2 SVGEGT. The V segment lost 2 bases and the J segment 0 bases; nucleotides outside the gene matches: 13. This CDR3 has 20 residues. The CDR3 bases are TGTGCCAGCAGTTACCCGAGCAGCCTCCGACTAGCGGGGGACCAAGAGACCCAGTACTTC. This gives the protein CASSYPSSLRLAGDQETQYF.

The rearrangement uses TRBV6-5 and TRBJ2-3, with D unclear. Trimming left V 8 bases short and J 0 bases short, with 6 bases between. Per the germline V gene, CDR1 is MNHEY and CDR2 is SVGAGI. The CDR3 extends over 12 amino acids. CDR3 in DNA: TGTGCCAGCGTCGACAGCACAGATACGCAGTATTTT. It translates to CASVDSTDTQYF.

The V call is TRBV12-3 or TRBV12-4, the J call TRBJ1-2; D is ambiguous. The CDR3 sequence is 13 residues long. V lost 1 base and J lost 7, with 10 bases in between. CDR3 amino acids: CASSLDSTSGYTF. The CDR3 nucleotides read TGTGCCAGCAGTTTAGATTCGACGAGTGGCTACACCTTC.

This chain connects TRBV18 to TRBJ2-5; D remains ambiguous. The V end lost 3 bases, the J end lost 1 base, and 9 bases lay between the germline ends. Germline V lookup: CDR1 KGHSH, CDR2 LQKENI. The CDR3 has 14 residues. The CDR3 DNA follows: TGTGCCAGCTCACCTTCCGGAGTCCAAGAGACCCAGTACTTC. Protein sequence: CASSPSGVQETQYF.

This rearrangement joins TRBV27 to TRBJ1-2, with 8 bases identical to TRBD1. Germline trimming cut 6 bases from V and 7 bases from J; bases unmatched to any gene: 13. Germline V gene sequence: CDR1 MNHEY, CDR2 SMNVEV (reference sequence). The CDR3 runs to 15 residues. In nucleotides, the CDR3 is TGTGCCAGCAGGTCACGACCCCAGGGGGCCTCTGGCTACACCTTC. Protein product: CASRSRPQGASGYTF.

The J gene is TRBJ1-3, the V gene TRBV5-8; TRBD1 matches at 7 bases. This CDR3 comprises 17 residues. Germline V gene lookup returns CDR1 SGHTS and CDR2 YDEGEE. V lost 1 base and J lost 0; bases outside the gene matches: 7. In DNA, the CDR3 is TGTGCCAGCAGCTTGCGCAGGGGGGGCCTCTCTGGAAACACCATATATTTT. This sequence encodes CASSLRRGGLSGNTIYF. Full variable domain (remainder filled in from reference TRBV5-8 and TRBJ1-3): EAGVTQSPTHLIKTRGQQATLRCSPISGHTSVYWYQQALGLGLQFLLWYDEGEERNRGNFPPRFSGRQFPNYSSELNVNALELEDSALYLCASSLRRGGLSGNTIYFGEGSWLTVV.

This chain joins TRBV5-1 and TRBJ1-1; D remains unclear. There are 14 residues in the CDR3. The germline V gene encodes CDR1 SGHRS and CDR2 YFSETQ. Trimming cost V 0 bases and J 5 bases, with 11 bases left between them. The CDR3 reads CASSLAQTTTEAFF. Written as DNA, the CDR3 is TGCGCCAGCAGCTTGGCCCAAACTACAACTGAAGCTTTCTTT.

This sequence joins TRBV6-5 and TRBJ1-1; a possible D gene is TRBD1 (5 bases). The CDR3 loop spans 13 amino acids. Trimming stripped 4 bases from V and 4 bases from J, with 10 bases between. Germline values: CDR1 MNHEY, CDR2 SVGAGI. The CDR3 is CASSSFGTTEAFF. CDR3 coding DNA: TGTGCCAGCAGTTCTTTTGGGACCACTGAAGCTTTCTTT.

This clone has only one observation. The rearrangement joins TRBV20-1 to TRBJ1-2, with D hard to call. The germline CDR1 and CDR2 sequences are DFQATT and SNEGSKA (reference sequence). CDR3 length: 9 amino acids. Here the CDR3 reads CRRNYGYTF. Written as DNA, the CDR3 is TGCAGAAGGAACTATGGCTACACCTTC.

The rearrangement links TRBV7-9 to TRBJ2-3; 7 bases map to TRBD1. V lost 4 bases and J lost 0; bases outside the gene matches: 7. This CDR3 region has 16 residues. CDR1 is SEHNR and CDR2 is FQNEAQ in the germline V gene (reference sequence). CDR3: CASSYKPGQSTDTQYF. The CDR3, as DNA: TGTGCCAGCAGCTACAAACCGGGACAGAGCACAGATACGCAGTATTTT.

J is TRBJ2-5 and V is TRBV13; 8 nucleotides line up with TRBD1. The ends lost 7 bases at V and 3 bases at J; junction bases unmatched: 10. Germline V lookup: CDR1 PRHDT, CDR2 FYEKMQ (reference sequence). This CDR3 contains 15 residues. This chain's CDR3 is CASTRLRQGKETQYF. CDR3 sequence (DNA): TGTGCCAGCACCAGACTTAGACAGGGGAAAGAGACCCAGTACTTC.

V is TRBV6-5 and J is TRBJ1-4; 8 nucleotides match TRBD1. CDR3 length: 15 residues. The ends lost 0 bases at V and 7 bases at J; junction bases unmatched: 4. The germline gives CDR1 MNHEY, CDR2 SVGAGI. The CDR3 loop is CASSYSTGVGEKLFF. CDR3 in DNA: TGTGCCAGCAGTTACTCGACAGGGGTGGGTGAAAAACTGTTTTTT.